What follows describes a single T cell receptor (beta chain). No antigen is known for it. Base qualities are missing; no much larger clone stands one base away. This entry comes from a study of T cell responses to AZD1222 COVID-19 vaccine (TCRdb year 2021). At the level of the whole study: TCR sequencing was performed for roughly 240 trial participants, of whom 207 were given two doses of AZD1222 and roughly 25 were given two doses of MenACWY control vaccine. Enrollment into the trials was organized by age into subgroups of 18-55, 56-69 and 70-plus years, and those subgroups contained roughly 150, 30 and 60 TCR-sequenced participants, respectively. Study-wide conclusions, independent of this receptor: Participants were mostly white British and included more females than males, and it was suggested by the authors that clonal diversity may have been underestimated. A significant rise in spike-specific TCR breadth and depth was observed after two AZD1222 doses relative to day 0 and relative to MenACWY recipients. The 56-69-year group was small, and its depth increase did not reach significance, likely because of low power. No day 14 peak-response samples were available, so repertoires were characterized only after the peak T cell response. Reportedly, almost half of the unique spike-specific TCRs recognized epitopes lying outside the regions that are mutated in the B.1.351 and B.1.1.7 variants. Only a handful of AZD1222 recipients were SARS-CoV-2 seropositive at baseline, limiting conclusions about previously exposed vaccinees. Vaccine-associated CD4 TCRs spanned the whole spike protein, with dominant responses in regions 160-218 and 743-854.

In light of the paper, this sample's time point label describes: about 28 days (+/-7) after the second vaccine dose. Because spike-specific TCR depth and breadth did not differ between the two schedules, AZD1222 recipients who got a second dose at roughly 4 weeks were pooled with those who got a second dose at roughly 12 weeks. The vaccinee samples were drawn from two UK trials, COV001 and COV002, one of which was a single-blind randomized controlled phase 2/3 trial testing AZD1222 (ChAdOx1 nCoV-19) in healthy adults. For TCRbeta chain sequencing, PBMC samples were collected from trial participants at day 0 and at day 28 after the second dose. The CDR3 regions of human TCRbeta chains were analyzed by immunosequencing. The paper's data handling went like this. Repertoire TCRs were checked for matches against a reference library of SARS-CoV-2-specific TCRs that had been generated using the MIRA antigen-specificity platform. Breadth meant the fraction of unique TCRs that were SARS-CoV-2-associated, whereas depth meant the fraction of total T cells that were SARS-CoV-2-associated. Using the MIRA data, every spike-specific TCR was mapped to the spike region that the TCR reacted to and assigned to either a CD4 or a CD8 class. Log10-transformed breadth and depth values were compared by one-way ANOVA with Sidak's multiple comparisons tests. The immuneACCESS repertoire file appears here via TCRdb, limited to in-frame rearrangements. These files lack a portion of the clones; in checked studies, under half of the deficit traces to unresolved V genes, and the cause of the others is not known. D and trimming come from the DNA, and the V and J calls and clone size come from that table. The sample table records over 55,000 clones; about three quarters of these occur just once. The ten biggest clones cover less than 4.5% of the sample.

Including cysteine and phenylalanine, the CDR3 has 16 amino acids. Just the 48-base CDR3 DNA is kept, in frame starting at base 1. V is shortened by 3 bases, J by 3 bases, and the region joining them spans 14 bases. The germline V gene specifies SGHVS as CDR1 and FQNEAQ as CDR2. Recombination connected TRBV7-8 to TRBJ2-2; the D call could be TRBD1 or TRBD2, with each sharing 5 bases. This clonotype originated in an adult who received the AZD1222 COVID-19 vaccine. Sequences were derived from peripheral blood, sampled 28 days after the second AZD1222 dose. DNA sequence: TGTGCCAGCAGCTTGGGACGAGAGACTTACACCGGGGAGCTGTTTTTT. Its protein is CASSLGRETYTGELFF.